Listed below are T cell receptor beta chains from one sample, sequenced in a study of CD8+CD57+ T cells in acquired aplastic anemia. MiXCR, applied by TCRdb to the reads, yields one record per CDR3 protein. Of fewer than 200,000 distinct CDR3 sequences listed, 55% to 80% are singletons. Material for sequencing was sorted CD4+, CD8+, or CD8+CD57+ T cells (not recorded which) from PBMCs. Source of these receptors: a human donor in good health. CDR3s include the opening cysteine and the closing phenylalanine or tryptophan. A D gene is named only where the DNA matches it firmly. Size is stated for part of the rows, as once, few or many counts, or as a class when the clone is expanded.

d_call: TRBD2; v_call: TRBV10-3; j_call: TRBJ2-1; clone_size: many; cdr3_aa: CAISDAGRAKWNEQFF; cdr3_nt: TGTGCCATCAGTGATGCCGGGAGGGCTAAGTGGAATGAGCAGTTCTTC
d_call: TRBD1; v_call: TRBV10-2; j_call: TRBJ1-3; clone_size: NA; cdr3_aa: CASKPGQAGNTIYF; cdr3_nt: TGCGCCAGCAAACCGGGACAGGCTGGAAACACCATATATTTT
d_call: TRBD2; v_call: TRBV7-9; j_call: TRBJ2-7; clone_size: NA; cdr3_aa: CASSLVLAGGNTGEQYF; cdr3_nt: TGTGCCAGCAGCTTGGTACTAGCGGGAGGAAACACCGGGGAGCAGTACTTC
d_call: NA; v_call: TRBV7-2; j_call: TRBJ1-1; clone_size: NA; cdr3_aa: CASSERRTSNTEAFF; cdr3_nt: TGTGCCAGCAGCGAAAGAAGGACGTCGAACACTGAAGCTTTCTTT
d_call: NA; v_call: TRBV7-3; j_call: TRBJ2-2; clone_size: NA; cdr3_aa: CASSSDSGNTGELFF; cdr3_nt: TGTGCCAGCAGCTCTGATAGCGGTAACACCGGGGAGCTGTTTTTT
d_call: NA; v_call: TRBV7-3; j_call: TRBJ1-1; clone_size: NA; cdr3_aa: CASSSTQGWRNTEAFF; cdr3_nt: TGTGCCAGCAGCTCCACCCAGGGTTGGAGGAACACTGAAGCTTTCTTT
d_call: NA; v_call: TRBV10-2; j_call: TRBJ2-2; clone_size: NA; cdr3_aa: CASSESKKGGELFF; cdr3_nt: TGCGCCAGCAGTGAGTCGAAAAAGGGCGGGGAGCTGTTTTTT
d_call: TRBD2; v_call: TRBV20-1; j_call: TRBJ2-1; clone_size: many; cdr3_aa: CSAVGGLAGGPGGYNEQFF; cdr3_nt: TGCAGTGCCGTAGGGGGGTTAGCGGGAGGGCCGGGAGGGTACAATGAGCAGTTCTTC
d_call: TRBD2; v_call: TRBV15; j_call: TRBJ2-7; clone_size: NA; cdr3_aa: CATSRTGTSGYEQYF; cdr3_nt: TGTGCCACCAGCAGGACCGGGACTAGCGGCTACGAGCAGTACTTC
d_call: NA; v_call: TRBV20-1; j_call: TRBJ1-1; clone_size: NA; cdr3_aa: CSARGTGRGEAFF; cdr3_nt: TGCAGTGCTAGAGGTACAGGGAGAGGTGAAGCTTTCTTT
d_call: TRBD2; v_call: TRBV12-3/TRBV12-4; j_call: TRBJ2-7; clone_size: few; cdr3_aa: CASSLDGRGGLNEQYF; cdr3_nt: TGTGCCAGCAGTTTAGACGGGCGGGGGGGCCTGAACGAGCAGTACTTC
d_call: NA; v_call: TRBV7-9; j_call: TRBJ2-1; clone_size: NA; cdr3_aa: CASSWDWNNEQFF; cdr3_nt: TGTGCCAGCAGCTGGGACTGGAACAATGAGCAGTTCTTC
d_call: NA; v_call: TRBV11-2; j_call: TRBJ2-3; clone_size: NA; cdr3_aa: CASSQGSASDQDTQYF; cdr3_nt: TGTGCCAGCAGCCAAGGGTCGGCTAGCGATCAAGATACGCAGTATTTT
d_call: NA; v_call: TRBV14; j_call: TRBJ2-5; clone_size: NA; cdr3_aa: CASSQDSPQETQYF; cdr3_nt: TGTGCCAGCAGCCAAGACAGTCCCCAAGAGACCCAGTACTTC
d_call: TRBD1; v_call: TRBV20-1; j_call: TRBJ1-2; clone_size: NA; cdr3_aa: CSAPWEGASYGYTF; cdr3_nt: TGCAGTGCTCCGTGGGAGGGGGCTAGCTATGGCTACACCTTC
d_call: NA; v_call: TRBV9; j_call: TRBJ2-1; clone_size: many; cdr3_aa: CASSVVGSLSYNEQFF; cdr3_nt: TGTGCCAGCAGCGTAGTCGGCAGCCTTTCCTACAATGAGCAGTTCTTC
d_call: TRBD2; v_call: TRBV9; j_call: TRBJ2-1; clone_size: many; cdr3_aa: CASSSGTTPHEQFF; cdr3_nt: TGTGCCAGCAGCTCCGGGACTACCCCCCATGAGCAGTTCTTC
d_call: NA; v_call: TRBV7-6; j_call: TRBJ2-2; clone_size: many; cdr3_aa: CASSLGQGNTGELFF; cdr3_nt: TGTGCCAGCAGCTTGGGGCAGGGAAACACCGGGGAGCTGTTTTTT
d_call: TRBD2; v_call: TRBV24-1; j_call: TRBJ2-1; clone_size: NA; cdr3_aa: CASSPVQLAGSWNEQFF; cdr3_nt: TGCGCCAGCAGCCCAGTCCAACTAGCGGGGAGCTGGAATGAGCAGTTCTTC
d_call: TRBD2; v_call: TRBV5-8; j_call: TRBJ2-7; clone_size: many; cdr3_aa: CASSPVLTSGEYEQYF; cdr3_nt: TGTGCCAGCAGCCCCGTCTTGACTAGCGGAGAGTACGAGCAGTACTTC
d_call: NA; v_call: TRBV2; j_call: TRBJ1-2; clone_size: NA; cdr3_aa: CASSDPREGTYTF; cdr3_nt: TGTGCCAGCAGTGACCCCAGAGAGGGTACCTACACCTTC
d_call: NA; v_call: TRBV29-1; j_call: TRBJ1-2; clone_size: NA; cdr3_aa: CSVAGRNYDYTF; cdr3_nt: TGCAGCGTTGCTGGCAGGAACTATGACTACACCTTC
d_call: NA; v_call: TRBV10-3; j_call: TRBJ2-1; clone_size: NA; cdr3_aa: CAISFRGDNEQFF; cdr3_nt: TGTGCCATCAGCTTCCGGGGCGACAATGAGCAGTTCTTC
d_call: TRBD2; v_call: TRBV4-2; j_call: TRBJ2-1; clone_size: many; cdr3_aa: CASSQGLAAYNEQFF; cdr3_nt: TGTGCCAGCAGCCAAGGACTAGCGGCCTACAATGAGCAGTTCTTC
d_call: NA; v_call: TRBV2; j_call: TRBJ1-1; clone_size: many; cdr3_aa: CASVGGTMNTEAFF; cdr3_nt: TGTGCCAGCGTCGGGGGCACCATGAACACTGAAGCTTTCTTT
d_call: NA; v_call: TRBV11-1; j_call: TRBJ2-3; clone_size: many; cdr3_aa: CASSFATDTQYF; cdr3_nt: TGTGCCAGCAGCTTCGCCACAGATACGCAGTATTTT
d_call: TRBD1; v_call: TRBV2; j_call: TRBJ1-4; clone_size: few; cdr3_aa: CASRDRGRSEKLFF; cdr3_nt: TGTGCCAGCAGGGACAGGGGGCGGAGTGAAAAACTGTTTTTT
d_call: TRBD1; v_call: TRBV7-9; j_call: TRBJ2-5; clone_size: many; cdr3_aa: CASSQRAGGNQETQYF; cdr3_nt: TGTGCCAGCAGCCAGCGGGCAGGGGGCAACCAAGAGACCCAGTACTTC
d_call: TRBD1; v_call: TRBV19; j_call: TRBJ2-5; clone_size: few; cdr3_aa: CASTDRGETQYF; cdr3_nt: TGTGCCAGTACAGACAGGGGGGAGACCCAGTACTTC
d_call: NA; v_call: TRBV2; j_call: TRBJ1-1; clone_size: once; cdr3_aa: CASNSQGRFAEAFF; cdr3_nt: TGTGCCAGCAATTCGCAGGGTCGGTTCGCTGAAGCTTTCTTT
d_call: NA; v_call: TRBV4-3; j_call: TRBJ2-7; clone_size: few; cdr3_aa: CASSQVRGGGSYEQYF; cdr3_nt: TGCGCCAGCAGCCAAGTTCGCGGCGGAGGATCCTACGAGCAGTACTTC
d_call: NA; v_call: TRBV7-8; j_call: TRBJ2-7; clone_size: once; cdr3_aa: CASSPTGNYEQYF; cdr3_nt: TGTGCCAGCAGCCCTACCGGTAACTACGAGCAGTACTTC
d_call: TRBD1; v_call: TRBV7-9; j_call: TRBJ2-6; clone_size: NA; cdr3_aa: CASSLSTGLSGANVLTF; cdr3_nt: TGTGCCAGCAGCTTATCGACAGGGCTCTCTGGGGCCAACGTCCTGACTTTC
d_call: TRBD1; v_call: TRBV5-6; j_call: TRBJ1-1; clone_size: NA; cdr3_aa: CASSLDGQETAFF; cdr3_nt: TGTGCCAGCAGCTTGGACGGACAGGAGACAGCTTTCTTT
d_call: NA; v_call: TRBV29-1; j_call: TRBJ1-2; clone_size: NA; cdr3_aa: CSVDKGKYGYTF; cdr3_nt: TGCAGCGTTGACAAGGGGAAGTATGGCTACACCTTC
d_call: NA; v_call: TRBV7-8; j_call: TRBJ1-2; clone_size: NA; cdr3_aa: CASFPHIGVGYGYTF; cdr3_nt: TGTGCCAGCTTCCCCCATATTGGGGTAGGCTATGGCTACACCTTC
d_call: NA; v_call: TRBV7-8; j_call: TRBJ2-5; clone_size: NA; cdr3_aa: CASSRIGETQYF; cdr3_nt: TGTGCCAGCAGCCGTATCGGGGAGACCCAGTACTTC
d_call: NA; v_call: TRBV7-9; j_call: TRBJ2-7; clone_size: NA; cdr3_aa: CASSQGGGTFYEQYF; cdr3_nt: TGTGCCAGCAGCCAAGGCGGTGGGACCTTCTACGAGCAGTACTTC
d_call: NA; v_call: TRBV25-1; j_call: TRBJ2-7; clone_size: NA; cdr3_aa: CASSPGPRRNYEQYF; cdr3_nt: TGTGCCAGCAGTCCCGGTCCTCGACGGAACTACGAGCAGTACTTC
d_call: NA; v_call: TRBV24-1; j_call: TRBJ2-1; clone_size: NA; cdr3_aa: CASSRGRGQFF; cdr3_nt: TGTGCCAGCAGTAGGGGTCGTGGGCAGTTCTTC
d_call: NA; v_call: TRBV29-1; j_call: TRBJ1-5; clone_size: NA; cdr3_aa: CSCTTGTSNQPQHF; cdr3_nt: TGCAGCTGTACAACAGGGACTAGCAATCAGCCCCAGCATTTT
d_call: NA; v_call: TRBV6-5; j_call: TRBJ2-5; clone_size: NA; cdr3_aa: CASSAVGAEETQYF; cdr3_nt: TGCGCCAGCAGTGCGGTGGGGGCCGAAGAGACCCAGTACTTC
d_call: NA; v_call: TRBV6-6; j_call: TRBJ2-1; clone_size: NA; cdr3_aa: CASVGGGLVEQFF; cdr3_nt: TGTGCCAGCGTTGGCGGGGGCCTAGTTGAGCAGTTCTTC